This T cell receptor (beta chain) was documented in a study of blood T cell repertoires in COVID-19. The CDR3 is made up of 13 amino acids. Germline CDR1 and CDR2: SQVTM and ANQGSEA. Trimming took 7 bases from V and 8 from J, leaving 18 bases between them. Per the original methods: Reference gene primer amplification gave nucleated cell count estimates. Sequencing used immunoSEQ multiplex PCR; TCRdb keeps in-frame clones, though not all of them. That table supplies the V and J calls and clone size; D and trimming were determined from the DNA. The repertoire consists of 540,000 or so clones, with roughly nine tenths occurring once and the leading ten covering less than 9.5%.

The rearrangement joins TRBV29-1 to TRBJ1-5; no clear D. The sequence came from a woman aged 45-59 years with COVID-19, enrolled during active disease. The specimen sequenced was peripheral blood. The DNA for the CDR3 is TGCAGCGCCGCAAAGGTGGAGGGAGAGCCCCAGCATTTT. Translated, it gives CSAAKVEGEPQHF.